A single sample gave rise to the 3 T cell receptor beta chains below, sequenced in a study of T-cell reconstitution after alpha-beta-depleted transplantation in children. Unique molecular identifiers were incorporated when the TCRbeta library was constructed. TCRdb independently ran MiXCR on the PCR reads; one entry per CDR3 protein. The sample carries roughly 200,000 distinct CDR3 sequences, around 6.8% recorded once. The sample in question was PBMCs from the stem cell graft donor, obtained from the stem cell graft. The receptors were gathered from a human donor who donated a stem cell graft to a child with Wiskott-Aldrich syndrome.

J is TRBJ2-3 and V is TRBV7-9, with D possibly TRBD1 on 6 matching bases. The CDR3 extends over 16 amino acids. V was shortened by 3 bases and J by 3 bases, with 16 bases between the two germline ends. The germline CDR1 and CDR2 sequences are SEHNR and FQNEAQ (reference sequence). CDR3 protein: CASSFLTGHLTDTQYF. CDR3 DNA sequence: TGTGCCAGCAGCTTTCTCACGGGACACCTAACAGATACGCAGTATTTT.

This clonotype has a handful of counts. This rearrangement joins TRBV20-1 to TRBJ2-3; 8 nucleotides align to TRBD2. V was pared by 5 bases and J by 0 bases, with 19 bases of the junction left unmatched. There are 19 residues in the CDR3. Germline assignment: CDR1 DFQATT and CDR2 SNEGSKA (reference sequence). The CDR3 loop reads CSAPPLTSDKHSSTDTQYF. Here the CDR3 DNA reads TGCAGTGCTCCGCCTCTGACTAGCGACAAACACTCTAGCACAGATACGCAGTATTTT.

This clonotype has ten or more counts. The CDR3, as DNA: TGTGCCAGCAGTTCCTCGATAGCCAATCAGCCCCAGCATTTT. This sequence encodes CASSSSIANQPQHF. V gene TRBV6-5 combines with J gene TRBJ1-5; D not resolved. Germline V gene lookup returns CDR1 MNHEY and CDR2 SVGAGI. There are 14 residues in the CDR3. Trimming took off 4 bases at V and 3 bases at J, with 10 bases between the two ends.